The source of this TCR beta chain is a study of CD8 T cells in Susac syndrome. General study results and limits: Regarding the TCR sequencing and HLA analysis, the study admitted that a relatively small number of individuals were involved.

Turning to this clonotype: No antigen is known for it.

CDR1 and CDR2 from the germline V gene are SGHDN and FVKESK. The CDR3 runs 15 residues. V shed 4 bases and J 3 bases; nucleotides not matched to a gene: 7. Random hexamers were used to reverse transcribe an amount of about 0.45 to 1 ug RNA. TCRdb itself ran the immunoSEQ multiplex PCR reads through MiXCR, one entry per CDR3 protein. The table lists roughly 200,000 distinct CDR3 sequences, approximately 94% of them singletons. This sequence originates from a human donor with Susac syndrome. The sequencing input was CD4+ T cells from PBMCs. The chain recombines TRBV14 with TRBJ2-5, with 8 nucleotides matching TRBD2. DNA for the CDR3: TGTGCCAGCAGCCTCTCGGGGGGGACCAAAGAGACCCAGTACTTC. This codes for CASSLSGGTKETQYF.